The 22 T cell receptor beta chains listed next were all sequenced from one sample in a study of blood T cells in healthy people across ages (dated by TCRdb to 2013 to 2016). The receptor library was made with 5' RACE. Instrument used: Illumina HiSeq 2500. A second PCR of about 7 to 12 cycles was performed with a sample-barcoded 5' primer and a J-beta primer mix. TCRdb reprocessed the public reads (quality trimming at Q25 with fastp, clone calling with MiXCR) and kept in-frame beta chains. Identical CDR3 proteins give one entry, which carries the most common genes and DNA. This sample gives about 1.6 million distinct CDR3 sequences in total; about 35% of them show up just once. Clones ranked in the top ten supply around 10% of the sample. Sequences were obtained from blood. These TCRs come from a woman in her 30s in good health.

CDR3 loop: CASSGLEGGRETQYF. CDR3 in DNA: TGTGCCAGTTCTGGACTAGAGGGAGGGCGGGAGACCCAGTACTTC. V gene TRBV27 combines with J gene TRBJ2-5; the match to TRBD2 covers 7 bases. This CDR3 comprises 15 residues. CDR1 and CDR2 from the germline V gene are MNHEY and SMNVEV (reference sequence). Germline trimming cut 9 bases from V and 5 bases from J; bases unmatched to any gene: 15.

The chain joins TRBV6-5 to TRBJ2-7; 10 bases agree with TRBD1. Trimming removed 3 bases from V and 5 bases from J; junction bases left unmatched: 4. In germline, CDR1 is MNHEY, CDR2 SVGAGI. The CDR3 length is 14 residues. CDR3 in amino acids: CASSYRQGAHEQYF. The DNA for the CDR3 is TGTGCCAGCAGTTATAGACAGGGGGCCCACGAGCAGTACTTC.

This clonotype was seen repeatedly, ten times or more. The gene calls are TRBV13 and TRBJ2-1; tentatively, D is TRBD1 or TRBD2 (6 bases each). Germline V CDR1 and CDR2: PRHDT, FYEKMQ (reference sequence). The CDR3 contains 17 residues. V gave up 4 bases and J gave up 5 bases, with 21 bases separating them. The CDR3, as DNA: TGTGCCAGCAGCTCATTAGAGAGGGGGGAGCCAAACAATGAGCAGTTCTTC. This gives the protein CASSSLERGEPNNEQFF. The variable domain in full, with the rest retrieved from reference TRBV13 and TRBJ2-1, is AAGVIQSPRHLIKEKRETATLKCYPIPRHDTVYWYQQGPGQDPQFLISFYEKMQSDKGSIPDRFSAQQFSDYHSELNMSSLELGDSALYFCASSSLERGEPNNEQFFGPGTRLTVL.

The rearrangement uses TRBV5-1 and TRBJ2-7; TRBD2 matches 13 bases. CDR1 is SGHRS, CDR2 YFSETQ, per germline. The CDR3 runs 17 residues. With V trimmed by 5 bases and J by 3 bases, 11 bases remained unmatched. CDR3 in amino acids: CASSSAVTSGRNYEQYF. CDR3 sequence (DNA): TGCGCCAGCAGTTCGGCGGTGACTAGCGGGAGGAACTACGAGCAGTACTTC. The whole variable domain, remainder taken from reference TRBV5-1 and TRBJ2-7, is KAGVTQTPRYLIKTRGQQVTLSCSPISGHRSVSWYQQTPGQGLQFLFEYFSETQRNKGNFPGRFSGRQFSNSRSEMNVSTLELGDSALYLCASSSAVTSGRNYEQYFGPGTRLTVT.

This chain connects TRBV12-3 or TRBV12-4 to TRBJ2-5, with D perhaps matching TRBD1 (5 bases). V was shortened by 7 bases and J by 5 bases, with 11 bases between the two germline ends. The CDR3 has 12 amino acids. CDR3 region: CASTATAETQYF. The CDR3 region has the DNA TGTGCCAGCACGGCGACAGCGGAGACCCAGTACTTC.

This clonotype turned up a few times. The rearrangement uses TRBV4-2 and TRBJ2-1, with 8 nucleotides matching TRBD2. V trimming: 4 bases; J trimming: 5 bases; junction bases outside the gene matches: 10. From germline, CDR1 is LGHNA and CDR2 YNFKEQ. There are 16 residues in the CDR3. CDR3: CASSLLTASGHNEQFF. CDR3 bases: TGTGCCAGCAGCCTCTTGACGGCTAGCGGGCACAATGAGCAGTTCTTC.

This clonotype occurred a few times. The chain links TRBV7-3 to TRBJ2-1; 11 bases line up with TRBD2. The CDR3 extends over 15 amino acids. V lost 1 base and J lost 9; bases outside the gene matches: 5. The germline gives CDR1 SGHTA, CDR2 FQGTGA. The CDR3 sequence: CASSLRLAGKGEQFF. CDR3 sequence (DNA): TGTGCCAGCAGCTTAAGACTAGCGGGAAAGGGTGAGCAGTTCTTC.

The chain employs TRBV6-5 and TRBJ1-2; TRBD1 might be the D (5 bases). The CDR3 consists of 15 residues. Per the germline V gene, CDR1 is MNHEY and CDR2 is SVGAGI. V dropped 6 bases and J dropped 2 bases, with 16 bases sitting between them. The CDR3 DNA reads TGTGCCAGCAGCCACTTACCGACAGCGAACTATGGCTACACCTTC. Residues: CASSHLPTANYGYTF.

The rearrangement uses TRBV20-1 and TRBJ2-7; 7 bases line up with TRBD1. Matching the DNA end better, TRBJ2-5 makes the J call doubtful. CDR3 size: 12 residues. Looked up from germline, CDR1 is DFQATT and CDR2 is SNEGSKA (reference sequence). In DNA form, the CDR3 reads TGCAGTGCCATAGACAGGGTAAAGACCCAGTACTTC. This codes for CSAIDRVKTQYF.

In DNA form, the CDR3 reads TGTGCCAGCAGCTCGGACGTTGACAATGAGCAGTTCTTC. Amino acid sequence: CASSSDVDNEQFF. V gene TRBV7-8 combines with J gene TRBJ2-1; unclear D gene. CDR1 SGHVS and CDR2 FQNEAQ come from the germline V gene. Trimming left V 4 bases short and J 5 bases short, with 9 bases between. This CDR3 region has 13 residues.

A note on this clonotype: The junction and the germline gene differ at one end; a read error may be behind it. The chain is built from TRBV20-1 and TRBJ2-1; D uncertain. Looked up from germline, CDR1 is DFQATT and CDR2 is SNEGSKA (reference sequence). CDR3 length equals 10 residues. The CDR3 loop reads CGAQTGEQFF. The CDR3 region has the DNA TGCGGTGCTCAGACCGGCGAGCAGTTCTTC.

V and J are TRBV6-2 or TRBV6-3 and TRBJ1-4, with 11 bases fitting TRBD1. V lost 2 bases, J lost 3 bases, and 11 bases stayed unmatched. The V gene's germline CDR1 is MNHEY and CDR2 SVGEGT. The CDR3 is made up of 19 amino acids. This CDR3 reads CASSYPPDRGLVANEKLFF. The CDR3 DNA sequence: TGTGCCAGCAGTTACCCTCCGGACAGGGGGCTCGTAGCTAATGAAAAACTGTTTTTT.

The count of this clonotype is one. The junction does not match germline at one end; this may be a read error. The chain is built from TRBV6-1 and TRBJ1-5, with D possibly TRBD1 on 6 matching bases. The CDR3 loop spans 15 amino acids. Germline lookup yields CDR1 MNHNS and CDR2 SASEGT. CDR3 sequence reads: CASKEGVGSNQPQHF. CDR3 bases: TGTGCCAGCAAGGAGGGGGTCGGGAGCAATCAGCCCCAACATTTT.

This clonotype was observed a handful of times. J is TRBJ2-5 and V is TRBV18; the match to TRBD1 covers 10 bases. Trimming cost V 3 bases and J 0 bases; bases outside gene matches: 7. The CDR3 runs 17 residues. CDR1 and CDR2 from the germline V gene are KGHSH and LQKENI. CDR3 region: CASSPIPGQGDQETQYF. CDR3 in DNA: TGTGCCAGCTCACCCATTCCAGGACAGGGGGACCAAGAGACCCAGTACTTC.

The V call is TRBV10-2, the J call TRBJ1-5, with unresolved D. The CDR3 has 13 residues. Germline lookup yields CDR1 WSHSY and CDR2 SAAADI. V lost 7 bases, J lost 0 bases, and 7 bases lay in between. The CDR3 nucleotides are TGCGCCAGCATGGGATATAGCAATCAGCCCCAGCATTTT. Protein product: CASMGYSNQPQHF.

Of note for this clonotype: The junction departs from the called germline gene at one end, perhaps through a read error. The J gene is TRBJ1-2, the V gene TRBV11-2, with 10 bases that match TRBD1. Germline lookup yields CDR1 SGHAT and CDR2 FQNNGV. The CDR3 length is 16 residues. The CDR3 nucleotides are TGTGCCAGCAGCTTAGGGGGACAGGGGATTAACTATGGCTGCACCTTC. It yields the protein CASSLGGQGINYGCTF.

This chain connects TRBV5-1 to TRBJ1-6; TRBD1 might be the D (5 bases). The CDR3 contains 11 residues. Germline V gene lookup returns CDR1 SGHRS and CDR2 YFSETQ. V lost 8 bases to trimming and J lost 14 bases, with 14 bases between them. This CDR3 reads CARTALGTLHF. DNA of the CDR3: TGCGCCAGGACAGCCCTGGGGACCCTCCACTTT.

This chain joins TRBV27 and TRBJ2-7; TRBD2 matches at 11 bases. The germline V gene encodes CDR1 MNHEY and CDR2 SMNVEV (reference sequence). J lost 4 bases, V lost 8 bases, and 7 bases had no gene match. The CDR3 totals 14 residues. The CDR3 sequence: CASRKGLAEYEQYF. CDR3 nucleotide sequence: TGTGCCAGCCGGAAGGGACTAGCGGAGTACGAGCAGTACTTC.

CDR3 sequence (DNA): TGTGCCAGCAGCTTAGGTAACCAGTACAGCGGTGAGCAGTTCTTC. As protein: CASSLGNQYSGEQFF. V and J are TRBV7-3 and TRBJ2-1; D is perhaps TRBD2 (5 bases). Germline V CDR1 and CDR2: SGHTA, FQGTGA. This CDR3 has 15 amino acids. V dropped 2 bases and J dropped 9 bases, with 17 bases sitting between them.

The chain links TRBV7-9 to TRBJ1-2; 9 bases are a match to TRBD1. J gave up 3 bases and V 5 bases, and 7 bases lay outside the gene matches. This CDR3 has 15 residues. Looked up from germline, CDR1 is SEHNR and CDR2 is FQNEAQ (reference sequence). The CDR3 DNA reads TGTGCCAGCAGCCCCGGCGACAGGGGGTACTATGGCTACACCTTC. Translation: CASSPGDRGYYGYTF.

About this clonotype: At one of its ends the junction is not consistent with the germline gene, which may arise from a read error. The chain uses TRBV18 and TRBJ2-1; 7 bases match TRBD1. Germline lookup yields CDR1 KGHSH and CDR2 LQKENI. This CDR3 contains 15 residues. In nucleotides, the CDR3 is TGTGCCAGCTCACAAACGGGACAGCAAGACAAGGAGCAGTTCTTC. The encoded protein is CASSQTGQQDKEQFF.

This clonotype was detected a few times. The chain couples TRBV11-1 to TRBJ2-3, with 9 bases that match TRBD2. The trim removed 8 bases at V and 3 bases at J, leaving 9 bases unmatched. There are 15 residues in the CDR3. CDR1 and CDR2 (germline): SGHAT, FQDESV (reference sequence). The CDR3 DNA sequence: TGTGCCAGCGCATCCCTAGCGGGGTCGACAGATACGCAGTATTTT. It encodes CASASLAGSTDTQYF.